This entry lists 16 T cell receptor beta chains sequenced from one sample in a study of blood T cell repertoires in COVID-19 (dated by TCRdb to 2018 to 2020). Library preparation used the immunoSEQ multiplex PCR assay. TCRdb holds this immuneACCESS table with in-frame rearrangements only. Some clones are missing; in checked studies, unresolved V genes explain under half, and the rest has no known cause. The sample profile shows roughly 35,000 clones; around nine tenths of them were found once. The ten largest clones add up to roughly 10% of the sample. Sequencing was done on a sample of peripheral blood. These receptors came from a man aged 55 to 70 with active COVID-19.

Notes on this clone: At one end, the junction sequence differs from germline, possibly due to a read error. The J gene is TRBJ1-2, the V gene TRBV5-1; perhaps TRBD1 as D (6 bases). Germline CDR1 and CDR2: SGHRS and YFSETQ. CDR3 length equals 14 residues. In nucleotides, the CDR3 is TGCGCCAGCAGTTTGGACAGTTTAAACTATGGCTACACCTTC. Protein: CASSLDSLNYGYTF.

This chain's CDR3 is CASSQLQTETDTQYF. The CDR3 DNA follows: TGTGCCAGCAGCCAACTACAGACAGAGACAGATACGCAGTATTTT. The chain is built from TRBV4-2 and TRBJ2-3, with D possibly matching TRBD1 (5 bases). The CDR3 consists of 15 residues. Germline CDR1 and CDR2: LGHNA and YNFKEQ. Trimming left V 2 bases short and J 3 bases short, with 12 bases between.

In this sample, this clone turned up once. The chain uses TRBV3-1 (or the pseudogene TRBV3-2) and TRBJ1-1; the D is unclear. Germline V lookup: CDR1 LGHDT, CDR2 YNNKEL (reference sequence). This CDR3 region has 11 residues. V lost 1 base and J lost 8, with 5 bases in between. The CDR3 bases are TGTGCCAGCAGCCAAGCCGGGGAAGCTTTCTTT. Translated: CASSQAGEAFF.

This sequence joins TRBV11-2 and TRBJ2-5; D is uncertain. Germline V gene lookup returns CDR1 SGHAT and CDR2 FQNNGV. The CDR3 spans 15 residues. Trimming cost V 4 bases and J 2 bases, with 14 bases left between them. The CDR3 spells CASSSLPVFQETQYF. In DNA form, the CDR3 reads TGTGCCAGCAGCTCCCTGCCGGTTTTTCAAGAGACCCAGTACTTC.

The J gene is TRBJ2-7, the V gene TRBV7-2; the match to TRBD2 covers 8 bases. V was pared by 2 bases and J by 4 bases, with 7 bases of the junction left unmatched. The V gene's germline CDR1 is SGHTA and CDR2 FQGNSA. The CDR3 length is 15 residues. The CDR3 coding sequence is TGTGCCAGCAGCTTAAATTGGTTAGCGGGATACGAGCAGTACTTC. As protein: CASSLNWLAGYEQYF. Together with reference TRBV7-2 and TRBJ2-7, the CDR3 gives the full variable domain: GAGVSQSPSNKVTEKGKDVELRCDPISGHTALYWYRQSLGQGLEFLIYFQGNSAPDKSGLPSDRFSAERTGGSVSTLTIQRTQQEDSAVYLCASSLNWLAGYEQYFGPGTRLTVT.

The rearrangement links TRBV6-2 or TRBV6-3 to TRBJ2-5, with a weak D call TRBD2 (6 bases). Germline V gives CDR1 MNHEY, CDR2 SVGEGT. V was shortened by 4 bases and J by 1 base, with 7 bases between the two germline ends. The CDR3 extends over 13 amino acids. CDR3 region: CASSWDSQETQYF. The CDR3 DNA is TGTGCCAGCAGTTGGGACTCCCAAGAGACCCAGTACTTC.

The chain links TRBV18 to TRBJ2-3; 13 nucleotides match TRBD2. The CDR3 consists of 17 residues. Looked up from germline, CDR1 is KGHSH and CDR2 is LQKENI. V dropped 3 bases and J dropped 6; count of bases not matched to a gene: 9. CDR3 amino acids: CASSPRTSGSGKDTQYF. The CDR3, as DNA: TGTGCCAGCTCACCTAGGACTAGCGGGAGTGGGAAGGATACGCAGTATTTT.

DNA for the CDR3: TGTGCCAGCAGCTTGGCCAATGGCTACACCTTC. Its protein is CASSLANGYTF. The chain links TRBV5-6 to TRBJ1-2; D call uncertain. The germline V gene has CDR1 SGHDT and CDR2 YYEEEE. The CDR3 length is 11 residues. V was pared by 0 bases and J by 6 bases, with 3 bases between.

The chain joins TRBV15 to TRBJ2-1; 7 bases line up with TRBD1. In germline, CDR1 is LNHNV, CDR2 YYDKDF (reference sequence). Losses at the gene ends were 8 bases for V and 5 bases for J; bases not matched to a gene: 9. The CDR3 sequence is 14 residues long. The CDR3 reads CATAQGQTNNEQFF. CDR3 sequence (DNA): TGTGCCACCGCGCAGGGACAGACCAACAATGAGCAGTTCTTC. The variable domain in full, completed from reference TRBV15 and TRBJ2-1, reads DAMVIQNPRYQVTQFGKPVTLSCSQTLNHNVMYWYQQKSSQAPKLLFHYYDKDFNNEADTPDNFQSRRPNTSFCFLDIRSPGLGDTAMYLCATAQGQTNNEQFFGPGTRLTVL.

The rearrangement uses TRBV3-1 (or the pseudogene TRBV3-2) and TRBJ2-7; D might be TRBD2 (5 bases). V dropped 1 base and J dropped 6 bases, with 7 bases sitting between them. This CDR3 spans 12 amino acids. The germline V gene encodes CDR1 LGHDT and CDR2 YNNKEL (reference sequence). The CDR3 nucleotides read TGTGCCAGCAGCCAAGGAGGGTCCGAGCAGTACTTC. Its translation is CASSQGGSEQYF.

This clone was picked up one time. The chain's CDR3 is CASSYSRITEAFF. The CDR3 coding sequence is TGTGCCAGCAGTTACTCGAGGATAACTGAAGCTTTCTTT. J is TRBJ1-1 and V is TRBV6-6, with no clear D. The CDR3 covers 13 residues. Germline V lookup: CDR1 MNHNY, CDR2 SVGAGI (reference sequence). The V gene lost 0 bases and the J gene lost 5 bases, with 7 bases spanning the gap.

Only one count was recorded for this clone. The chain recombines TRBV7-9 with TRBJ1-2; 9 nucleotides line up with TRBD1. With 5 bases clipped from V and 8 bases from J, the junction kept 6 bases outside the gene matches. Germline loops: CDR1 SEHNR, CDR2 FQNEAQ (reference sequence). The CDR3 spans 13 residues. CDR3 sequence (DNA): TGTGCCAGCAGCCCGGGACAGGGAGAGGGCTACACCTTC. It encodes CASSPGQGEGYTF.

The chain combines TRBV5-4 with TRBJ1-2; D perhaps matches TRBD1 (5 bases). V was pared by 4 bases and J by 0 bases, with 16 bases between. The CDR3 spans 16 residues. Germline CDR1 and CDR2: SGHNT and YYREEE (reference sequence). CDR3 sequence reads: CASSVVGGNPNYGYTF. The DNA for the CDR3 is TGTGCCAGCAGCGTTGTGGGGGGGAACCCTAACTATGGCTACACCTTC.

J is TRBJ2-6 and V is TRBV24-1; D not resolved. Germline CDR1 and CDR2: KGHDR and SFDVKD. The CDR3 runs to 15 residues. V lost 5 bases, J lost 4 bases, and 11 bases lay in between. CDR3 amino acids: CATSAGSHGANVLTF. CDR3 sequence (DNA): TGTGCCACCAGTGCGGGTTCGCACGGGGCCAACGTCCTGACTTTC.

The V and J genes are TRBV6-5 and TRBJ2-3; D is possibly TRBD1 (6 bases). From germline, CDR1 is MNHEY and CDR2 SVGAGI. The CDR3 totals 15 residues. V lost 6 bases and J lost 1, with 14 bases in between. As DNA, the CDR3 is TGTGCCAGCAGGAGACAGGTCACTGGCACAGATACGCAGTATTTT. It translates to CASRRQVTGTDTQYF.

The rearrangement links TRBV11-2 to TRBJ1-1; D might be TRBD1 (6 bases). The CDR3 is made up of 12 amino acids. Germline CDR1 reads SGHAT; CDR2 reads FQNNGV. V was cut by 6 bases and J by 7 bases, with 12 bases left in between. CDR3 loop: CASSPVRGEAFF. For the CDR3, the DNA is TGTGCCAGCAGTCCAGTCAGGGGTGAAGCTTTCTTT.